What follows is one TCR beta chain and its context. Its specificity is unknown. V was cut by 4 bases and J by 4 bases, with 12 bases left in between. Germline V lookup: CDR1 SGDLS, CDR2 YYNGEE. The CDR3 totals 14 residues. Assay: immunoSEQ multiplex PCR; the TCRdb copy retains only in-frame clones and omits some. Among approximately 44,000 clones, roughly nine tenths were seen once, and the ten largest hold approximately 28%. The data were taken from a study of OX40 agonist ivuxolimab in advanced cancers. Study as a whole: Dose-escalation cases comprised hepatocellular carcinoma, melanoma, renal cell or head and neck cancer.

Findings and limits, study-wide: Among some nonresponders, normalized T-cell clonal expansion was also low.

With autoimmune disease history or systemic immunosuppression, patients were excluded. The material sequenced was CD4+ or CD8+ T cells sorted from blood, taken in a trial of the OX40 agonist ivuxolimab. The clonotype originates from an adult with an advanced solid tumor such as melanoma, head and neck, liver or kidney cancer. The chain combines TRBV9 with TRBJ1-5; D possibly corresponds to TRBD1 (5 bases). CDR3 in DNA: TGTGCCAGCAGCAAAGGGGCAGATAATCAGCCCCAGCATTTT. Its protein is CASSKGADNQPQHF.